This TCR beta chain was recorded in a study of blood T cells in healthy people across ages. Broader study findings: Calculation of diversity from one million T cells yielded estimates considered to be underestimates.

Through a sample-barcoded 5' primer and a J-beta primer mix, a second PCR was run for roughly 6 to 11 cycles. Every sample produced at least 2.5 million CDR3-containing paired-end reads. In TCRdb, the 5' RACE reads were re-called with MiXCR into one record per CDR3 protein. The sample carries hundreds of thousands of distinct CDR3 sequences, under 30% recorded once. Concerning this clonotype itself: Its target is not known.

Germline loops: CDR1 DFQATT, CDR2 SNEGSKA (reference sequence). After removal of 5 bases from V and 1 base from J, the junction contained 6 bases not matched to a gene. This CDR3 region has 14 residues. The chain is built from TRBV20-1 and TRBJ2-5; 8 positions match TRBD2. The receptor's source is an elderly woman in good health. The material sequenced was blood. In nucleotides, the CDR3 is TGCAGTGCTGGGCGGCTAGCGGGCCAAGAGACCCAGTACTTC. Translated: CSAGRLAGQETQYF.